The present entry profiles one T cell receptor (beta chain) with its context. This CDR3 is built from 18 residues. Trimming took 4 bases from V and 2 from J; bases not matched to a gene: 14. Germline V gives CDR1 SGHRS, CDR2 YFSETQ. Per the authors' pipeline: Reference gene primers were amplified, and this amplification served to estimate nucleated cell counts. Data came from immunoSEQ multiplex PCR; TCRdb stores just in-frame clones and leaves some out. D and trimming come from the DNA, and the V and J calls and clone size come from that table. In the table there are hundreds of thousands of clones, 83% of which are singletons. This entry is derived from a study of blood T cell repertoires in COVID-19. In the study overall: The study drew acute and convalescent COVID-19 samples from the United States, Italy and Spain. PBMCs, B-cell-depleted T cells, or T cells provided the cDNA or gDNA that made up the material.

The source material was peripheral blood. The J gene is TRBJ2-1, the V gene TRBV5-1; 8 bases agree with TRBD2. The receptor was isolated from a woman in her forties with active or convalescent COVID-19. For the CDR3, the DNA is TGCGCCAGCAGCACCGTCTCACTTAGCGGGGCTACCTACAATGAGCAGTTCTTC. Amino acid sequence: CASSTVSLSGATYNEQFF. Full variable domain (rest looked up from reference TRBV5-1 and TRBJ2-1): KAGVTQTPRYLIKTRGQQVTLSCSPISGHRSVSWYQQTPGQGLQFLFEYFSETQRNKGNFPGRFSGRQFSNSRSEMNVSTLELGDSALYLCASSTVSLSGATYNEQFFGPGTRLTVL.